Listed below are T cell receptor beta chains from one sample, sequenced in a study of OX40 agonist ivuxolimab in advanced cancers. Generated by immunoSEQ multiplex PCR, the TCRdb table keeps only in-frame clones and is missing some. In the table there are around 70,000 clones, 82% of which are singletons. Sequences were derived from CD4+ or CD8+ T cells sorted from blood, sampled in a trial of the OX40 agonist ivuxolimab. These receptors were collected from an adult with an advanced solid tumor such as melanoma, head and neck, liver or kidney cancer. The CDR3 runs from the conserved cysteine through the conserved F or W. Each record gives: D gene, V gene, J gene, clone size, CDR3 protein, CDR3 DNA. D genes are given only for firm matches. Size tells how often a clone was seen (once, few, many) or the class of an expanded clone, and some rows leave it out.

>NA|TRBV18|TRBJ1-3|NA
CASSPPEGSTGNTIYF
TGTGCCAGCTCACCACCGGAGGGGTCCACTGGAAACACCATATATTTT
>NA|TRBV5-6|TRBJ2-7|NA
CASSLESYEQYF
TGTGCCAGCAGCTTGGAAAGCTACGAGCAGTACTTC
>NA|TRBV18|TRBJ2-2|NA
CASSPIIVLLGAGELFF
TGTGCCAGCTCACCAATTATTGTTCTCCTTGGGGCCGGGGAGCTGTTTTTT
>NA|TRBV5-1|TRBJ2-7|few
CASSLGDFAREQYF
TGCGCCAGCAGCTTGGGGGACTTCGCGAGGGAGCAGTACTTC
>NA|TRBV5-1|TRBJ2-5|NA
CASSPGGRETQYF
TGCGCCAGCAGCCCAGGGGGGCGGGAGACCCAGTACTTC
>NA|TRBV11-3|TRBJ1-4|NA
CASSLDGGSSNEKLFF
TGTGCCAGCAGCTTAGATGGGGGGTCCAGTAATGAAAAACTGTTTTTT
>TRBD1|TRBV7-2|TRBJ1-2|NA
CASRINTGGGGYTF
TGTGCCAGCCGGATAAATACAGGGGGAGGTGGCTACACCTTC
>NA|TRBV6-6|TRBJ1-5|NA
CASSYGSDQPQHF
TGTGCCAGCAGTTACGGGAGCGATCAGCCCCAGCATTTT
>NA|TRBV7-2|TRBJ2-7|NA
CASSPSTSYTLLYEQYF
TGTGCCAGCAGCCCCTCAACTAGCTACACCTTACTCTACGAGCAGTACTTC
>NA|TRBV18|TRBJ1-3|NA
CASSPWDMRSGNTIYF
TGTGCCAGCTCACCTTGGGACATGCGCTCTGGAAACACCATATATTTT
>NA|TRBV6-6|TRBJ2-7|NA
CASSTQADLRRSKYF
TGTGCCAGCAGTACACAGGCGGACTTACGACGGAGCAAGTACTTC
>NA|TRBV5-1|TRBJ2-2|NA
CASSLGDGDGELFF
TGCGCCAGCAGCTTGGGAGATGGGGACGGGGAGCTGTTTTTT
>TRBD1|TRBV11-2|TRBJ2-7|NA
CASSLERTGGGQYF
TGTGCCAGCAGCTTAGAGAGGACAGGGGGCGGGCAGTACTTC
>NA|TRBV7-9|TRBJ2-3|NA
CASSQSGHSTDTQYF
TGTGCCAGCAGCCAAAGCGGCCACAGCACAGATACGCAGTATTTT
>NA|TRBV27|TRBJ2-7|NA
CASSLLWGEQYF
TGTGCCAGCAGTTTATTGTGGGGCGAGCAGTACTTC
>NA|TRBV5-6|TRBJ1-1|NA
CASSLPGGLRTEAFF
TGTGCCAGCAGCTTGCCCGGGGGGCTACGCACTGAAGCTTTCTTT
>TRBD1|TRBV10-3|TRBJ1-3|NA
CAIGGTGNTIYF
TGTGCCATAGGGGGCACTGGAAACACCATATATTTT
>NA|TRBV6-1|TRBJ1-5|NA
CASSEVSPEQPQHF
TGTGCCAGCAGTGAGGTGAGCCCAGAACAGCCCCAGCATTTT
>NA|TRBV28|TRBJ1-3|NA
CASSSTVSGNTIYF
TGTGCCAGCAGTTCGACCGTCTCTGGAAACACCATATATTTT
>NA|TRBV19|TRBJ1-1|few
CASRWNTEAFF
TGTGCCAGTAGGTGGAACACTGAAGCTTTCTTT
>NA|TRBV6-5|TRBJ1-4|once
CASSLRATNEKLFF
TGTGCCAGCAGTCTCAGAGCAACTAATGAAAAACTGTTTTTT
>TRBD2|TRBV4-3|TRBJ2-3|once
CASSQDTAGGPSTDTQYF
TGCGCCAGCAGCCAAGATACAGCGGGGGGCCCTAGCACAGATACGCAGTATTTT